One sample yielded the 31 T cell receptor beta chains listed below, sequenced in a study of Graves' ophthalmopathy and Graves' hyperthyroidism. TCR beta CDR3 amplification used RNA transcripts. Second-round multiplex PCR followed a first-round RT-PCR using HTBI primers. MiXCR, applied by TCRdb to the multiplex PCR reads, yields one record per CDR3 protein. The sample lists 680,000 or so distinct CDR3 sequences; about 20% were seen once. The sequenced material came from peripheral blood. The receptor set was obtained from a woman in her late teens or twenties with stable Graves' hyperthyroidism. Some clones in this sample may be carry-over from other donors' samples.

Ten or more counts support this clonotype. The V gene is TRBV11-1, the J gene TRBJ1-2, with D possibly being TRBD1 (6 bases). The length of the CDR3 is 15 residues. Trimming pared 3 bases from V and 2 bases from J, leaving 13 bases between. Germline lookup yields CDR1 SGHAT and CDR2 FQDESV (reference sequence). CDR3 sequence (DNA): TGTGCCAGCAGCTTCCAGTCGGGACACAACTATGGCTACACCTTC. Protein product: CASSFQSGHNYGYTF.

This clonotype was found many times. Here the CDR3 reads CASSVASDSYEQYF. The DNA for the CDR3 is TGTGCCAGCAGCGTCGCTAGCGATTCCTACGAGCAGTACTTC. V gene TRBV9 combines with J gene TRBJ2-7, with D perhaps matching TRBD2 (6 bases). V dropped 2 bases and J dropped 1 base, with 10 bases sitting between them. The CDR3 is made up of 14 amino acids. CDR1 SGDLS and CDR2 YYNGEE come from the germline V gene.

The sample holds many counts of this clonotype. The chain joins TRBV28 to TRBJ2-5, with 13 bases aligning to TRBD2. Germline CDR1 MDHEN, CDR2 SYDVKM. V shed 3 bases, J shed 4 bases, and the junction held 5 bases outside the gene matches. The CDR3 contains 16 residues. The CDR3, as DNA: TGTGCCAGCAGTTTCTTTGGACTAGCGGGAGTAGAGACCCAGTACTTC. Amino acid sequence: CASSFFGLAGVETQYF.

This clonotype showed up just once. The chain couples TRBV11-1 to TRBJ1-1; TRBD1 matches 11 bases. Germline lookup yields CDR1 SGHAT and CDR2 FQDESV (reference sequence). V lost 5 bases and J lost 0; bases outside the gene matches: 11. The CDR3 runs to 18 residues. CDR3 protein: CASSAPRDRGRVNTEAFF. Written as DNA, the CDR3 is TGTGCCAGCAGCGCTCCCCGGGACAGGGGGAGGGTGAACACTGAAGCTTTCTTT.

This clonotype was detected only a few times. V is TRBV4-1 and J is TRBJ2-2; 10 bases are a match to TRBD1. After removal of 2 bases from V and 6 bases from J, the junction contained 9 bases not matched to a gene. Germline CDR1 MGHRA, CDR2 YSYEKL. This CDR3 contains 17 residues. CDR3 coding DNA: TGCGCCAGCAGCCAACCAGACAGGGGGCGTGGGGCCGGGGAGCTGTTTTTT. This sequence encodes CASSQPDRGRGAGELFF.

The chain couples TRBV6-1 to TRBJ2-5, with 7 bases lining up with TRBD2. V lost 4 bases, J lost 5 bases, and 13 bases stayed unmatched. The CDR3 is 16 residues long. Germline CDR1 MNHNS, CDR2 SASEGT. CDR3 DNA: TGTGCCAGCAGTGCATCCGGGACTACCTCCAGGGAGACCCAGTACTTC. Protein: CASSASGTTSRETQYF.

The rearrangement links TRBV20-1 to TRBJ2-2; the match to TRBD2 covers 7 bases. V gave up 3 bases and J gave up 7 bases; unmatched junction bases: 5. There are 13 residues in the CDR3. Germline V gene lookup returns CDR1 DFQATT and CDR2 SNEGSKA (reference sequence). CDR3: CSARAGVHGELFF. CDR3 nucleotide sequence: TGCAGTGCTAGGGCGGGAGTTCACGGGGAGCTGTTTTTT.

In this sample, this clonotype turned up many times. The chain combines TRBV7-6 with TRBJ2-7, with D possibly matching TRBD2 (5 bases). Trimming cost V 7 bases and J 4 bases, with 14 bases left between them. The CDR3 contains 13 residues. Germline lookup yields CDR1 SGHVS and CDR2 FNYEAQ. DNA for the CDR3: TGTGCCAGCACCTCCCCGGGGTTTTACGAGCAGTACTTC. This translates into CASTSPGFYEQYF.

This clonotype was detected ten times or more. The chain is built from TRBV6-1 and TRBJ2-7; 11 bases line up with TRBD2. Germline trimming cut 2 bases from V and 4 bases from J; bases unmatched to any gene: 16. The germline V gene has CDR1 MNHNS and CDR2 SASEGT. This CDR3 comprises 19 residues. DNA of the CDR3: TGTGCCAGCAGTGAACTACATGTAAGACTAGCGGGGATTCTATACGAGCAGTACTTC. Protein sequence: CASSELHVRLAGILYEQYF.

The CDR3 sequence: CASTDRPPEGQYF. Written as DNA, the CDR3 is TGTGCCAGCACGGACAGGCCCCCGGAGGGGCAGTACTTC. The rearrangement links TRBV6-2 or TRBV6-3 to TRBJ2-7; D is perhaps TRBD1 (7 bases). The CDR3 runs to 13 residues. V was clipped by 7 bases and J by 9 bases, with 19 bases between them. The germline CDR1 and CDR2 sequences are MNHEY and SVGEGT.

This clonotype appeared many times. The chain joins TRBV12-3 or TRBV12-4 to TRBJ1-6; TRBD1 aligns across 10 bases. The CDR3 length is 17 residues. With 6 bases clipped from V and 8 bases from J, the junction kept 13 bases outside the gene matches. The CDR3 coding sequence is TGTGCCAGCAGCGACAGCCCGACAGGGGGCTTTTATTCACCCCTCCACTTT. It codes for CASSDSPTGGFYSPLHF.

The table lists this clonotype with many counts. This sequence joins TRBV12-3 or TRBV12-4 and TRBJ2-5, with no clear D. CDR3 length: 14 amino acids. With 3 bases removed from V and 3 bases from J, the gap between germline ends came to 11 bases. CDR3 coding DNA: TGTGCCAGCAGTTTCACGTCAGTAGAAGAGACCCAGTACTTC. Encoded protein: CASSFTSVEETQYF.

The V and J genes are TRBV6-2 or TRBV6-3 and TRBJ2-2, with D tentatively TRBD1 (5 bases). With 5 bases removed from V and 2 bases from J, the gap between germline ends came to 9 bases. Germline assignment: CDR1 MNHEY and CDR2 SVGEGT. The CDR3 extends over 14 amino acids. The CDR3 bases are TGTGCCAGCAGTACGACAGTTAACACCGGGGAGCTGTTTTTT. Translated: CASSTTVNTGELFF.

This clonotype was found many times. The DNA of the CDR3 is TGTGCCTGGAGTCAAGACAGAATCGGTTCACCCCTCCACTTT. Translation gives CAWSQDRIGSPLHF. The V gene is TRBV30, the J gene TRBJ1-6, with D perhaps TRBD1 (5 bases). Germline V lookup: CDR1 GTSNPN, CDR2 SVGIG (reference sequence). V was shortened by 2 bases and J by 9 bases, with 14 bases between the two germline ends. The CDR3 is 14 residues long. Based on the CDR3 plus reference TRBV30 and TRBJ1-6, the full variable domain is SQTIHQWPATLVQPVGSPLSLECTVEGTSNPNLYWYRQAAGRGLQLLFYSVGIGQISSEVPQNLSASRPQDRQFILSSKKLLLSDSGFYLCAWSQDRIGSPLHFGNGTRLTVT.

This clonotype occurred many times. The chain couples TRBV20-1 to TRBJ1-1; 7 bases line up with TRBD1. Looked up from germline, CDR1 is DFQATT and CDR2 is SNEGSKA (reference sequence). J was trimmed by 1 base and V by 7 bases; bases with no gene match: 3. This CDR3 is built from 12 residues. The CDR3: CSGRTGNTEAFF. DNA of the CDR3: TGCAGTGGTAGGACAGGGAACACTGAAGCTTTCTTT.

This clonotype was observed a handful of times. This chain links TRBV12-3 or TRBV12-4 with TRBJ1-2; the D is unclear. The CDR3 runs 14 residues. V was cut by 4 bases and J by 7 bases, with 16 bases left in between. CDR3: CASSYLETRVGYTF. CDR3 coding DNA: TGTGCCAGCAGTTACTTGGAGACAAGGGTTGGCTACACCTTC.

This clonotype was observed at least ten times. CDR3 amino acids: CASSLRLPGNTEAFF. CDR3 in DNA: TGTGCCAGCAGTTTACGACTGCCGGGGAACACTGAAGCTTTCTTT. The chain has TRBV28 and TRBJ1-1; D is unclear. The germline V and J ends were trimmed by 2 bases and 1 base, with 11 bases remaining between them. CDR1 is MDHEN and CDR2 is SYDVKM in the germline V gene. This CDR3 spans 15 amino acids.

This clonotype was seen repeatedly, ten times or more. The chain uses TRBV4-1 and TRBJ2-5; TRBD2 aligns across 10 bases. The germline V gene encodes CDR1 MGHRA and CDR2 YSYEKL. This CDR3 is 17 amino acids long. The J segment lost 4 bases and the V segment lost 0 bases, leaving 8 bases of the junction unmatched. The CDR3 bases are TGCGCCAGCAGCCAAGATCGGTCTAGCGGGAGACGAGAGACCCAGTACTTC. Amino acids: CASSQDRSSGRRETQYF.

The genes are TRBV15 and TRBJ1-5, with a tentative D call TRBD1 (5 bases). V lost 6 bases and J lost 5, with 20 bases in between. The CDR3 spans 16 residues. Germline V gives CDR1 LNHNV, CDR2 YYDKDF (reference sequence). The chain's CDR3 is CATSTGYDRPDQPQHF. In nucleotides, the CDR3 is TGTGCCACCAGTACGGGTTATGACAGACCAGATCAGCCCCAGCATTTT.

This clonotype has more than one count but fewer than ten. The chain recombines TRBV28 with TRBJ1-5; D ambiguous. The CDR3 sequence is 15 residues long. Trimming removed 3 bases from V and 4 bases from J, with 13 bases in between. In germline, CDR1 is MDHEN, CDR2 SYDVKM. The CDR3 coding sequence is TGTGCCAGCAGTTTGTCAGGCTGGGGTAATCAGCCCCAGCATTTT. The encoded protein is CASSLSGWGNQPQHF.

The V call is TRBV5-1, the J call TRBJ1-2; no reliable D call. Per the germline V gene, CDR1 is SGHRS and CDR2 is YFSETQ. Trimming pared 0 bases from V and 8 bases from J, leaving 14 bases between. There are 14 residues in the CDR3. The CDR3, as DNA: TGCGCCAGCAGCTTGGCCGATTGGGTAAAAGGCTACACCTTC. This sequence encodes CASSLADWVKGYTF.

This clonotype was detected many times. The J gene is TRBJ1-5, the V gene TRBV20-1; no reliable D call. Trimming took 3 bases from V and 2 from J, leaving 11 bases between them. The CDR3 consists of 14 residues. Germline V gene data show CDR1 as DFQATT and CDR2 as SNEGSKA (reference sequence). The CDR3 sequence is CSASKGWGNQPQHF. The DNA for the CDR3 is TGCAGTGCTAGTAAGGGTTGGGGCAATCAGCCCCAGCATTTT.

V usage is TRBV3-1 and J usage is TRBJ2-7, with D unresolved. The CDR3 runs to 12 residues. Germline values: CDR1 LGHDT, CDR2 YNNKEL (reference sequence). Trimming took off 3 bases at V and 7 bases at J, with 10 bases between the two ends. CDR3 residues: CASSQGDGEQYF. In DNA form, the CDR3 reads TGTGCCAGCAGCCAGGGCGACGGAGAGCAGTACTTC.

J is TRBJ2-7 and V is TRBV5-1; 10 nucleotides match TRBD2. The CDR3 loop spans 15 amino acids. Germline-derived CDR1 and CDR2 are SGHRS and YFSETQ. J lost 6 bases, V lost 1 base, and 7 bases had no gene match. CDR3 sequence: CASSLLAGERSEQYF. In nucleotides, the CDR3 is TGCGCCAGCAGCTTGCTAGCGGGAGAACGGAGCGAGCAGTACTTC.

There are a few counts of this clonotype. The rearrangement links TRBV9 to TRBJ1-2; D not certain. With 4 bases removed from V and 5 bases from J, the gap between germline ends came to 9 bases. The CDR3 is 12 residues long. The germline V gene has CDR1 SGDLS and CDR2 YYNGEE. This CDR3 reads CASSSDVYGYTF. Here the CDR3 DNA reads TGTGCCAGCAGCTCGGACGTATATGGCTACACCTTC.

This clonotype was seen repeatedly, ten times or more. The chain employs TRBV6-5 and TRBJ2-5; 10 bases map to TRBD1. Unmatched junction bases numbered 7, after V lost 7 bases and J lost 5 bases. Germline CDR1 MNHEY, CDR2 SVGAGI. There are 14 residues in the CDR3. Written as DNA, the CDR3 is TGTGCCAGCAAACGACAGGGGGCGACGGAGACCCAGTACTTC. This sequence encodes CASKRQGATETQYF.

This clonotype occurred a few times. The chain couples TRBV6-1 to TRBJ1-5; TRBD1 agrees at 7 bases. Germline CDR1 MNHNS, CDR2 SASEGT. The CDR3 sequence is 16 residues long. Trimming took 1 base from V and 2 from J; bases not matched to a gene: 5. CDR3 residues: CASSEEAGGGNQPQHF. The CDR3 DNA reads TGTGCCAGCAGTGAAGAGGCAGGGGGGGGCAATCAGCCCCAGCATTTT.

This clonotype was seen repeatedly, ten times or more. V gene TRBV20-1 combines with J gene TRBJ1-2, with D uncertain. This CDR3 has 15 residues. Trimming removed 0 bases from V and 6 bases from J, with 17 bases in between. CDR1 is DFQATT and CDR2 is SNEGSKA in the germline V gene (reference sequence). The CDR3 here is CSARDRADPRHGYTF. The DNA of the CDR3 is TGCAGTGCTAGAGATAGGGCGGACCCAAGGCATGGCTACACCTTC.

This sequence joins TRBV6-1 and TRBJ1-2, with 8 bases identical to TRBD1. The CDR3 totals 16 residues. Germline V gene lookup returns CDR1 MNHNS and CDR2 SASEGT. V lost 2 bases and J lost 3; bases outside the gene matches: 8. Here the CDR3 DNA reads TGTGCCAGCAGTGAAAAGACAGGGGAATTGTACTATGGCTACACCTTC. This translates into CASSEKTGELYYGYTF.

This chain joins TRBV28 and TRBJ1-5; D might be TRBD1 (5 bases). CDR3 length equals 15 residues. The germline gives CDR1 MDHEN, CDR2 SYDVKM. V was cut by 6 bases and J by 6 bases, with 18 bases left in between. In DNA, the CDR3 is TGTGCCAGCAGCCCGTGGGGCCCTTGGGCTCAGCCCCAGCATTTT. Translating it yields CASSPWGPWAQPQHF.

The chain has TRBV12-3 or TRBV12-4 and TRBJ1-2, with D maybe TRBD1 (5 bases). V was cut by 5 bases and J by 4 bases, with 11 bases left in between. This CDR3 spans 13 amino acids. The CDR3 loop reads CASSQGWGYGYTF. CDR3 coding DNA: TGTGCCAGCAGTCAGGGTTGGGGCTATGGCTACACCTTC.